These 20 T cell receptor beta chains came from one sample sequenced in a study of shared clonotypes between healthy human individuals. Selected positively for CCR7 and CD45RO-negative, naive CD8 cells excluded terminally differentiated effector memory CD45RA+ cells. The data were produced by immunoSEQ multiplex PCR, yet TCRdb's version contains in-frame clones alone and is incomplete. Of approximately 1.9 million clones in the sample, 93% were seen once. The material sequenced was naive CD8+ T cells from PBMCs. The receptors were sampled from a man aged 18 to 29 in good health. Some clones in this sample may be carry-over from other donors' samples.

The chain recombines TRBV5-8 with TRBJ1-2; D is uncertain. Looked up from germline, CDR1 is SGHTS and CDR2 is YDEGEE. V was pared by 3 bases and J by 3 bases, with 3 bases between. This CDR3 comprises 11 residues. The CDR3: CASSSDYGYTF. Written as DNA, the CDR3 is TGTGCCAGCAGCTCGGACTATGGCTACACCTTC.

The V gene is TRBV5-6, the J gene TRBJ2-5, with unresolved D. The end of the DNA aligns better with TRBJ2-7, so the J call may be wrong. Per germline, CDR1 SGHDT and CDR2 YYEEEE. CDR3 length: 14 amino acids. This CDR3 is CASRVRGSSYEQYF. CDR3 sequence (DNA): TGTGCCAGCAGGGTCCGCGGCAGTTCCTACGAGCAGTACTTC.

CDR3 residues: CASKGRALNTEAFF. In DNA, the CDR3 is TGTGCCAGTAAGGGCAGGGCCCTGAACACTGAAGCTTTCTTT. The chain employs TRBV19 and TRBJ1-1, with a tentative D call TRBD1 (5 bases). The CDR3 is 14 amino acids. The germline V and J ends were trimmed by 7 bases and 0 bases, with 12 bases remaining between them. CDR1 is LNHDA and CDR2 is SQIVND in the germline V gene (reference sequence).

The CDR3 coding sequence is TGTGCCAGCAGTTTCTCCCAGGGGGAAGCAACCTACGAGCAGTACTTC. It yields the protein CASSFSQGEATYEQYF. This chain uses TRBV27 with TRBJ2-7; 7 bases are a match to TRBD1. J was trimmed by 2 bases and V by 3 bases; bases with no gene match: 10. CDR1 is MNHEY, CDR2 SMNVEV, per germline (reference sequence). The CDR3 spans 16 residues.

This chain uses TRBV6-5 with TRBJ1-1; the D gene is possibly TRBD1 (5 bases). V was clipped by 0 bases and J by 3 bases, with 8 bases between them. The CDR3 extends over 14 amino acids. Germline V gives CDR1 MNHEY, CDR2 SVGAGI. DNA for the CDR3: TGTGCCAGCAGTTACTCGCCGACAGACACTGAAGCTTTCTTT. This sequence encodes CASSYSPTDTEAFF.

This chain links TRBV7-2 with TRBJ2-3; 9 bases are a match to TRBD2. The CDR3 contains 15 residues. Germline V gene lookup returns CDR1 SGHTA and CDR2 FQGNSA. V dropped 6 bases and J dropped 6; count of bases not matched to a gene: 10. The CDR3 sequence is CASRPVVGTSDTQYF. The DNA for the CDR3 is TGTGCCAGCAGGCCGGTAGTCGGGACTAGCGATACGCAGTATTTT.

The chain uses TRBV19 and TRBJ1-4; D remains unclear. V lost 6 bases to trimming and J lost 2 bases, with 4 bases between them. Germline values: CDR1 LNHDA, CDR2 SQIVND (reference sequence). The CDR3 is made up of 12 amino acids. In DNA, the CDR3 is TGTGCCAGTAGGGACACTAATGAAAAACTGTTTTTT. Translated, it gives CASRDTNEKLFF.

V is TRBV4-1 and J is TRBJ2-6; D possibly corresponds to TRBD2 (6 bases). This CDR3 has 17 amino acids. Germline V gene sequence: CDR1 MGHRA, CDR2 YSYEKL. V shed 0 bases and J shed 4 bases, with 13 bases lying between them. CDR3 protein: CASSQDPGSQGANVLTF. CDR3 nucleotides: TGCGCCAGCAGCCAAGATCCCGGGAGCCAGGGGGCCAACGTCCTGACTTTC.

The V and J genes are TRBV28 and TRBJ2-7; D possibly matches TRBD1 or TRBD2 (6 bases each). V was trimmed by 4 bases and J by 3 bases, leaving 10 bases between them. The CDR3 contains 13 residues. From germline, CDR1 is MDHEN and CDR2 SYDVKM. The CDR3 reads CASSYGGNYEQYF. CDR3 nucleotides: TGTGCCAGCAGTTACGGGGGCAACTACGAGCAGTACTTC.

This chain connects TRBV2 to TRBJ1-1, with D maybe TRBD1 (5 bases). The germline V gene has CDR1 SNHLY and CDR2 FYNNEI. V lost 3 bases to trimming and J lost 4 bases, with 15 bases between them. The CDR3 contains 15 residues. The CDR3 here is CASSDGEGVGTEAFF. The CDR3 DNA is TGTGCCAGCAGTGATGGGGAAGGGGTCGGCACTGAAGCTTTCTTT.

This chain uses TRBV29-1 with TRBJ2-1, with D possibly matching TRBD2 (5 bases). CDR3 length equals 17 residues. Deletions cut 4 bases from V and 0 bases from J, with 19 bases between. Per the germline V gene, CDR1 is SQVTM and CDR2 is ANQGSEA. CDR3 in amino acids: CSVAGGSYPSSYNEQFF. DNA of the CDR3: TGCAGCGTTGCTGGAGGCAGTTACCCGAGCTCCTACAATGAGCAGTTCTTC.

The chain carries TRBV9 and TRBJ2-1, with 7 bases lining up with TRBD1. The germline CDR1 and CDR2 sequences are SGDLS and YYNGEE. The CDR3 contains 17 residues. Losses at the gene ends were 4 bases for V and 1 base for J; bases not matched to a gene: 11. CDR3 coding DNA: TGTGCCAGCAGCCCACAGGGGCTCGACCTTTCCTACAATGAGCAGTTCTTC. The encoded protein is CASSPQGLDLSYNEQFF.

The V call is TRBV9, the J call TRBJ1-1; no reliable D call. The V and J ends lost 4 bases and 8 bases respectively, with 21 bases between them. The CDR3 length is 15 residues. Per the germline V gene, CDR1 is SGDLS and CDR2 is YYNGEE. The CDR3 DNA reads TGTGCCAGCAGCAGTTCCGGGTCAACCAGCGCCGAAGCTTTCTTT. It translates to CASSSSGSTSAEAFF.

This chain joins TRBV19 and TRBJ2-2, with D perhaps matching TRBD2 (5 bases). CDR3 length: 11 amino acids. Germline-derived CDR1 and CDR2 are LNHDA and SQIVND (reference sequence). V gave up 10 bases and J gave up 4 bases, with 7 bases separating them. The CDR3 loop reads CAIGGTGELFF. In nucleotides, the CDR3 is TGTGCCATCGGAGGCACCGGGGAGCTGTTTTTT.

The rearrangement uses TRBV7-9 and TRBJ2-7; D gene uncertain. Germline assignment: CDR1 SEHNR and CDR2 FQNEAQ (reference sequence). V was clipped by 5 bases and J by 3 bases, with 14 bases between them. The CDR3 spans 14 residues. The CDR3 sequence is CASSPTGNFYEQYF. Written as DNA, the CDR3 is TGTGCCAGCAGCCCCACTGGGAATTTCTACGAGCAGTACTTC. Filled out from reference TRBV7-9 and TRBJ2-7, the complete variable domain reads DTGVSQNPRHKITKRGQNVTFRCDPISEHNRLYWYRQTLGQGPEFLTYFQNEAQLEKSRLLSDRFSAERPKGSFSTLEIQRTEQGDSAMYLCASSPTGNFYEQYFGPGTRLTVT.

V is TRBV7-6 and J is TRBJ1-5; D perhaps matches TRBD1 (5 bases). The CDR3 contains 17 residues. CDR1 is SGHVS, CDR2 FNYEAQ, per germline. V was cut by 1 base and J by 4 bases, with 17 bases left in between. The CDR3 sequence: CASSLGSAGQGNQPQHF. Here the CDR3 DNA reads TGTGCCAGCAGCTTAGGGTCTGCTGGGCAGGGAAATCAGCCCCAGCATTTT. Complete variable domain (other parts from reference TRBV7-6 and TRBJ1-5): GAGVSQSPRYKVTKRGQDVALRCDPISGHVSLYWYRQALGQGPEFLTYFNYEAQQDKSGLPNDRFSAERPEGSISTLTIQRTEQRDSAMYRCASSLGSAGQGNQPQHFGDGTRLSIL.

This chain connects TRBV27 to TRBJ2-7; TRBD1 matches 12 bases. V trimming: 2 bases; J trimming: 6 bases; junction bases outside the gene matches: 5. CDR1 is MNHEY, CDR2 SMNVEV, per germline (reference sequence). The length of the CDR3 is 15 residues. The CDR3 reads CASSLAGTGGSEQYF. CDR3 DNA sequence: TGTGCCAGCAGTTTAGCCGGGACAGGGGGCTCCGAGCAGTACTTC.

This chain connects TRBV13 to TRBJ1-1; D is possibly TRBD1 (6 bases). V lost 1 base and J 4 bases, leaving 13 bases between the germline ends. The V gene's germline CDR1 is PRHDT and CDR2 FYEKMQ (reference sequence). The CDR3 totals 15 residues. The CDR3 loop is CASSLVGGFGTEAFF. The CDR3 nucleotides read TGTGCCAGCAGCTTAGTTGGGGGCTTTGGCACTGAAGCTTTCTTT.

The chain recombines TRBV29-1 with TRBJ2-7, with 8 bases matching TRBD1. The CDR3 is 14 residues long. Trimming cost V 7 bases and J 3 bases; bases outside gene matches: 11. Germline lookup yields CDR1 SQVTM and CDR2 ANQGSEA. The CDR3 nucleotides are TGCAGCGCTATCCCGGGACAGGCGCACTACGAGCAGTACTTC. Translation gives CSAIPGQAHYEQYF.

This chain uses TRBV7-9 with TRBJ1-4; D is unclear. The CDR3 sequence is 15 residues long. Trimming took off 0 bases at V and 8 bases at J, with 13 bases between the two ends. Germline V CDR1 and CDR2: SEHNR, FQNEAQ (reference sequence). In DNA, the CDR3 is TGTGCCAGCAGCTTAGCAGTACGTCAGGTCGAAAAACTGTTTTTT. Its protein product is CASSLAVRQVEKLFF.